The 22 T cell receptor beta chains reported below all come from one sample, sequenced in a study of control samples from healthy donors and cancer patients (dated by TCRdb to the early 2020s). The library came from the immunoSEQ multiplex PCR assay. What TCRdb holds here is the immuneACCESS table cut down to in-frame rearrangements. Part of the clones is not present; checked against another copy, under half of the missing clones reflect an unresolved V gene, and the others are unexplained. This sample is represented by around 77,000 clones; roughly 92% of them were singletons. The top ten clonotypes cover almost 6% of the sample. What was sequenced was blood. Receptors were obtained from a woman aged 55-69 years in good health.

DNA for the CDR3: TGTGCCAGCTCACCACCGGGACAGTCGAAAAACACCATATATTTT. Protein: CASSPPGQSKNTIYF. The genes are TRBV18 and TRBJ1-3, with 7 positions matching TRBD1. The V gene end was trimmed by 0 bases and the J gene end by 6 bases; junction bases not matched to a gene: 5. From germline, CDR1 is KGHSH and CDR2 LQKENI. The CDR3 is made up of 15 amino acids.

The gene calls are TRBV24-1 and TRBJ1-2, with a tentative D call TRBD1 (6 bases). Looked up from germline, CDR1 is KGHDR and CDR2 is SFDVKD. Trimming shortened V by 5 bases and J by 4 bases, and 10 bases separated the two germline ends. This CDR3 contains 13 residues. The CDR3 sequence: CATSVPGVYGYTF. The CDR3 DNA is TGTGCCACCAGTGTTCCAGGGGTCTATGGCTACACCTTC.

Of note for this clone: Distinct nucleotide sequences in the sample also encode this CDR3. V is TRBV29-1 and J is TRBJ1-2; D is uncertain. V gave up 2 bases and J gave up 0 bases, with 10 bases separating them. CDR1 and CDR2 from the germline V gene are SQVTM and ANQGSEA. The CDR3 runs 14 residues. CDR3 amino acids: CSVERAASNYGYTF. The CDR3 coding sequence is TGCAGCGTTGAAAGGGCCGCTTCTAACTATGGCTACACCTTC. The full variable domain, completed using reference TRBV29-1 and TRBJ1-2, is SAVISQKPSRDICQRGTSLTIQCQVDSQVTMMFWYRQQPGQSLTLIATANQGSEATYESGFVIDKFPISRPNLTFSTLTVSNMSPEDSSIYLCSVERAASNYGYTFGSGTRLTVV.

The V gene is TRBV5-4, the J gene TRBJ2-7; 9 nucleotides match TRBD2. CDR3 length equals 15 residues. Germline-derived CDR1 and CDR2 are SGHNT and YYREEE (reference sequence). Trimming took 1 base from V and 3 from J; bases not matched to a gene: 5. The CDR3 DNA reads TGTGCCAGCAGCTTGAGGGCTAGCGGGGTCTACGAGCAGTACTTC. This sequence encodes CASSLRASGVYEQYF. The full variable domain, rest sourced from reference TRBV5-4 and TRBJ2-7, is ETGVTQSPTHLIKTRGQQVTLRCSSQSGHNTVSWYQQALGQGPQFIFQYYREEENGRGNFPPRFSGLQFPNYSSELNVNALELDDSALYLCASSLRASGVYEQYFGPGTRLTVT.

The gene calls are TRBV5-4 and TRBJ1-2, with D unresolved. The CDR3 length is 11 residues. CDR1 SGHNT and CDR2 YYREEE come from the germline V gene (reference sequence). Trimming removed 3 bases at V and 5 bases at J, with 5 bases between. The CDR3 loop reads CASSSFYGYTF. CDR3 sequence (DNA): TGTGCCAGCAGCTCATTTTATGGCTACACCTTC.

Written as DNA, the CDR3 is TGTGCCAGCAGTTTTGGCGGATCCGGTAATGGCTACACCTTC. The encoded protein is CASSFGGSGNGYTF. J is TRBJ1-2 and V is TRBV28, with D unresolved. The CDR3 has 14 amino acids. Trimming removed 3 bases at V and 6 bases at J, with 14 bases between. Germline-derived CDR1 and CDR2 are MDHEN and SYDVKM.

V is TRBV7-2 and J is TRBJ2-3, with unresolved D. CDR1 is SGHTA, CDR2 FQGNSA, per germline. V was clipped by 0 bases and J by 2 bases, with 6 bases between them. This CDR3 spans 14 amino acids. The CDR3: CASSLATFTDTQYF. The CDR3 DNA follows: TGTGCCAGCAGCTTAGCCACCTTCACAGATACGCAGTATTTT.

The chain has TRBV6-5 and TRBJ1-5, with no clear D. The germline V gene encodes CDR1 MNHEY and CDR2 SVGAGI. V was trimmed by 7 bases and J by 6 bases, leaving 19 bases between them. This CDR3 contains 15 residues. This CDR3 is CASKTRPFLGQPQHF. In DNA form, the CDR3 reads TGTGCCAGCAAGACTCGACCGTTCCTAGGTCAGCCCCAGCATTTT.

This rearrangement joins TRBV5-1 to TRBJ1-2; possible D gene TRBD1, 5 bases. The CDR3 spans 15 residues. Per the germline V gene, CDR1 is SGHRS and CDR2 is YFSETQ. Trimming left V 8 bases short and J 5 bases short, with 22 bases between. The DNA for the CDR3 is TGCGCCAGGGGACCCGATGGTATTCAGACATATGGCTACACCTTC. Translation gives CARGPDGIQTYGYTF.

This clone showed up just once. The genes are TRBV9 and TRBJ2-2, with 12 bases lining up with TRBD2. The CDR3 contains 20 residues. The V and J ends lost 1 base and 3 bases, in that order; junction bases with no gene match: 13. Germline values: CDR1 SGDLS, CDR2 YYNGEE. CDR3 in amino acids: CASSVLGVVLAGGDTGELFF. The CDR3 DNA sequence: TGTGCCAGCAGCGTATTAGGGGTGGTACTAGCGGGAGGCGACACCGGGGAGCTGTTTTTT.

The chain couples TRBV9 to TRBJ1-5; the D is unclear. The ends were cut back, 3 bases at V and 0 bases at J, with 7 bases in the middle. The CDR3 totals 14 residues. The V gene's germline CDR1 is SGDLS and CDR2 YYNGEE. In DNA, the CDR3 is TGTGCCAGCAGCGGAGGGTTTAGCAATCAGCCCCAGCATTTT. Its translation is CASSGGFSNQPQHF.

The chain joins TRBV10-3 to TRBJ1-3; D is undetermined. Per germline, CDR1 ENHRY and CDR2 SYGVKD. The CDR3 is made up of 14 amino acids. The V and J ends lost 6 bases and 8 bases respectively, with 17 bases between them. In nucleotides, the CDR3 is TGTGCCATCAGCGCGGAGAGGACGAGGGACACCATATATTTT. Its protein product is CAISAERTRDTIYF.

The chain is built from TRBV2 and TRBJ1-2, with TRBD1 identical over 9 bases. This CDR3 spans 14 amino acids. Looked up from germline, CDR1 is SNHLY and CDR2 is FYNNEI. Trimming cost V 7 bases and J 7 bases; bases outside gene matches: 10. CDR3 loop: CASNTGQGSGGYTF. The DNA for the CDR3 is TGTGCCAGCAATACGGGACAGGGCTCGGGTGGCTACACCTTC.

The rearrangement links TRBV14 to TRBJ2-5, with TRBD2 identical over 14 bases. This CDR3 is 17 amino acids long. The germline V gene encodes CDR1 SGHDN and CDR2 FVKESK. With V trimmed by 4 bases and J by 1 base, 5 bases remained unmatched. CDR3 DNA: TGTGCCAGCAGCCGGGGGACTAGCGGGAGCCGCCAAGAGACCCAGTACTTC. As protein: CASSRGTSGSRQETQYF.

The rearrangement uses TRBV28 and TRBJ1-4, with D unclear. CDR3 size: 13 residues. V was pared by 6 bases and J by 7 bases, with 12 bases between. Germline CDR1 is MDHEN and CDR2 is SYDVKM. CDR3 sequence reads: CASSVAFGEKLFF. The CDR3 region has the DNA TGTGCCAGCAGCGTGGCCTTTGGTGAAAAACTGTTTTTT.

The chain links TRBV29-1 to TRBJ2-6; D is unclear. CDR1 SQVTM and CDR2 ANQGSEA come from the germline V gene. CDR3 size: 14 residues. Trimming left V 5 bases short and J 0 bases short, with 8 bases between. The CDR3 bases are TGCAGCGTTCCAGGAAACTCTGGGGCCAACGTCCTGACTTTC. Translation: CSVPGNSGANVLTF.

V usage is TRBV6-5 and J usage is TRBJ1-4; 7 positions match TRBD1. The V and J ends lost 5 bases and 4 bases, in that order; junction bases with no gene match: 7. The CDR3 has 15 residues. Germline CDR1 is MNHEY and CDR2 is SVGAGI. The CDR3 protein is CASSTRQGRNEKLFF. As DNA, the CDR3 is TGTGCCAGCAGTACCCGACAGGGCCGTAATGAAAAACTGTTTTTT.

The V call is TRBV5-1, the J call TRBJ1-2; maybe TRBD1 (6 bases). Germline CDR1 and CDR2: SGHRS and YFSETQ. This CDR3 has 15 residues. V lost 0 bases and J lost 8, with 17 bases in between. The CDR3 loop is CASSLAGTQTGGYTF. In nucleotides, the CDR3 is TGCGCCAGCAGCTTGGCAGGGACCCAGACAGGAGGCTACACCTTC. Supplemented by reference TRBV5-1 and TRBJ1-2, the full variable domain reads KAGVTQTPRYLIKTRGQQVTLSCSPISGHRSVSWYQQTPGQGLQFLFEYFSETQRNKGNFPGRFSGRQFSNSRSEMNVSTLELGDSALYLCASSLAGTQTGGYTFGSGTRLTVV.

The V gene is TRBV19, the J gene TRBJ1-2; TRBD1 matches at 8 bases. V shed 5 bases, J shed 4 bases, and the junction held 6 bases outside the gene matches. CDR1 is LNHDA, CDR2 SQIVND, per germline (reference sequence). The CDR3 has 14 residues. This CDR3 reads CASSSNRGIYGYTF. The CDR3 region has the DNA TGTGCCAGTAGTTCCAACAGGGGGATCTATGGCTACACCTTC. Filled out from reference TRBV19 and TRBJ1-2, the complete variable domain reads DGGITQSPKYLFRKEGQNVTLSCEQNLNHDAMYWYRQDPGQGLRLIYYSQIVNDFQKGDIAEGYSVSREKKESFPLTVTSAQKNPTAFYLCASSSNRGIYGYTFGSGTRLTVV.

As DNA, the CDR3 is TGTGCCAGCAGCGGGGGACAGGGGGACGATTCACCCCTCCACTTT. It translates to CASSGGQGDDSPLHF. V and J are TRBV9 and TRBJ1-6; 11 nucleotides match TRBD1. The length of the CDR3 is 15 residues. V gave up 3 bases and J gave up 8 bases; unmatched junction bases: 4. The germline V gene has CDR1 SGDLS and CDR2 YYNGEE.

This chain joins TRBV21-1 and TRBJ2-7; TRBD2 is the table's D call, not checked against the DNA. TRBV21-1 counts as a pseudogene. This CDR3 is built from 16 residues. CDR3 nucleotides: TGTGCCAGCACGCAGCTAGGGAGCGGGCGTGAGTACGAGCAGTACTTC. Translated: CASTQLGSGREYEQYF.

The rearrangement joins TRBV6-6 to TRBJ2-7; perhaps TRBD2 as D (5 bases). Germline assignment: CDR1 MNHNY and CDR2 SVGAGI (reference sequence). Deletions cut 6 bases from V and 3 bases from J, with 12 bases between. The CDR3 spans 13 residues. The CDR3 DNA is TGTGCCAGCAGCGGACTTTTAAACTACGAGCAGTACTTC. It yields the protein CASSGLLNYEQYF.